The 29 T cell receptor beta chains below were found in one sample sequenced in a study of T-cell memory formation after mild COVID-19. From the 5' RACE reads, TCRdb called clonotypes with MiXCR, one entry per CDR3 protein. Here the sample spans 530,000 or so distinct CDR3 sequences, 17% being singletons. The sequenced sample was PBMCs or a T cell subset sorted from them (not recorded which). The origin of the receptors is an adult woman who had mild COVID-19 (a few samples of this study predate the infection). Cell type and time point are not known.

Concerning this clonotype: The junction does not match germline at one end; this may be a read error. The gene calls are TRBV19 and TRBJ2-4, with D possibly matching TRBD2 (5 bases). The germline gives CDR1 LNHDA, CDR2 SQIVND (reference sequence). The CDR3 has 15 residues. Written as DNA, the CDR3 is TGTGCCAGTAGTATTATCCTGGGAGCCCAAAACATTCAGTACTTC. It specifies CASSIILGAQNIQYF.

This clonotype occurred many times. The V and J genes are TRBV7-2 and TRBJ2-2, with a tentative D call TRBD1 (5 bases). The CDR3 consists of 12 residues. The V gene lost 3 bases and the J gene lost 8 bases, with 7 bases spanning the gap. Looked up from germline, CDR1 is SGHTA and CDR2 is FQGNSA. The CDR3 here is CASSFNRGELFF. The CDR3 DNA reads as TGTGCCAGCAGCTTTAACAGGGGGGAGCTGTTTTTT.

This sequence joins TRBV29-1 and TRBJ2-7, with D uncertain. CDR3 length: 12 amino acids. CDR1 is SQVTM and CDR2 is ANQGSEA in the germline V gene. Between the trimmed V and J ends, which lost 1 base and 2 bases, there was a span of 6 bases. The DNA of the CDR3 is TGCAGCGTTGAAGGCACAACCTACGAGCAGTACTTC. Translated: CSVEGTTYEQYF.

The chain combines TRBV19 with TRBJ2-7; D gene unclear. From germline, CDR1 is LNHDA and CDR2 SQIVND (reference sequence). CDR3 length: 16 amino acids. The V end lost 2 bases, the J end lost 4 bases, and 18 bases lay between the germline ends. The CDR3 nucleotides read TGTGCCAGTAGTATAAGGGTCACGGCTCCAGGTTACGAGCAGTACTTC. Translated, it gives CASSIRVTAPGYEQYF. The variable domain in full, completed from reference TRBV19 and TRBJ2-7, reads DGGITQSPKYLFRKEGQNVTLSCEQNLNHDAMYWYRQDPGQGLRLIYYSQIVNDFQKGDIAEGYSVSREKKESFPLTVTSAQKNPTAFYLCASSIRVTAPGYEQYFGPGTRLTVT.

The chain joins TRBV30 to TRBJ1-5; D is uncertain. The CDR3 covers 16 residues. V was trimmed by 2 bases and J by 1 base, leaving 15 bases between them. Germline lookup yields CDR1 GTSNPN and CDR2 SVGIG (reference sequence). As DNA, the CDR3 is TGTGCCTGGAGTAATATTGGCCTCGTGAGCAATCAGCCCCAGCATTTT. It yields the protein CAWSNIGLVSNQPQHF.

This chain joins TRBV29-1 and TRBJ2-3; possibly TRBD2 for D (5 bases). This CDR3 comprises 18 residues. The germline gives CDR1 SQVTM, CDR2 ANQGSEA. The V and J ends lost 2 bases and 5 bases respectively, with 26 bases between them. CDR3 coding DNA: TGCAGCGTTGAACCGATGATAGGGCTAGAGGGCCTACAAGATACGCAGTATTTT. Protein product: CSVEPMIGLEGLQDTQYF.

This clonotype was seen only a few times. A junction end diverges from the germline sequence, so it may reflect a read error. The rearrangement uses TRBV11-2 and TRBJ2-1, with TRBD2 matching 7 bases. Germline values: CDR1 SGHAT, CDR2 FQNNGV. The CDR3 sequence is 18 residues long. This CDR3 is CASSVDLAGLSSYNEQFF. CDR3 sequence (DNA): TGTGCCAGCAGCGTAGATTTAGCGGGCCTGAGCTCCTACAATGAGCAGTTCTTC.

For this clonotype: This may stem from a read error, because a much larger clone lies one nucleotide away. The gene calls are TRBV5-1 and TRBJ1-1; D remains unclear. V was cut by 0 bases and J by 1 base, with 7 bases left in between. Germline assignment: CDR1 SGHRS and CDR2 YFSETQ. The CDR3 is 14 residues long. The chain's CDR3 is CASSLELKNTEAFF. The CDR3 DNA reads as TGCGCCAGCAGCTTGGAACTGAAGAACACTGAAGCTTTCTTT.

J is TRBJ2-7 and V is TRBV20-1, with 8 bases identical to TRBD2. Germline assignment: CDR1 DFQATT and CDR2 SNEGSKA (reference sequence). This CDR3 contains 15 residues. V was pared by 1 base and J by 6 bases, with 11 bases of the junction left unmatched. This CDR3 is CSARAPGPGGSEQYF. As DNA, the CDR3 is TGCAGTGCTAGAGCGCCCGGGCCGGGAGGGTCCGAGCAGTACTTC.

The V gene is TRBV24-1, the J gene TRBJ2-1; 8 nucleotides align to TRBD2. CDR1 is KGHDR, CDR2 SFDVKD, per germline. This CDR3 spans 16 amino acids. V dropped 3 bases and J dropped 10; count of bases not matched to a gene: 13. Here the CDR3 reads CATSDPLPGGDVEQFF. Written as DNA, the CDR3 is TGTGCCACCAGTGATCCCCTCCCCGGGGGGGATGTGGAGCAGTTCTTC.

The table lists this clonotype with a few counts. The chain couples TRBV4-3 to TRBJ2-7; a possible D gene is TRBD2 (6 bases). Trimming cost V 0 bases and J 5 bases, with 14 bases left between them. This CDR3 has 15 residues. From germline, CDR1 is LGHNA and CDR2 YSLEER. This chain's CDR3 is CASSQDPGSANEQYF. The DNA for the CDR3 is TGCGCCAGCAGCCAAGATCCCGGGAGCGCTAACGAGCAGTACTTC.

A few counts support this clonotype. V is TRBV10-3 and J is TRBJ2-7; tentative D call: TRBD1 (5 bases). CDR3 length equals 16 residues. Germline CDR1 ENHRY, CDR2 SYGVKD. Trimming left V 0 bases short and J 0 bases short, with 12 bases between. CDR3: CAISESKGRTSYEQYF. The DNA for the CDR3 is TGTGCCATCAGTGAGTCTAAGGGGCGCACCTCCTACGAGCAGTACTTC.

This clonotype has more than one count but fewer than ten. The chain is built from TRBV3-1 and TRBJ1-2; D not certain. The CDR3 has 16 amino acids. In germline, CDR1 is LGHDT, CDR2 YNNKEL (reference sequence). V was shortened by 4 bases and J by 3 bases, with 18 bases between the two germline ends. CDR3 residues: CASSPPSYSSYYGYTF. CDR3 sequence (DNA): TGTGCCAGCAGCCCCCCTTCATACAGCTCTTACTATGGCTACACCTTC.

CDR3 bases: TGCGCCAGCAGCCAAGGTAGCCTAGACCCAGCCTACGAGCAGTACTTC. Protein sequence: CASSQGSLDPAYEQYF. This chain links TRBV4-3 with TRBJ2-7, with no clear D. Per the germline V gene, CDR1 is LGHNA and CDR2 is YSLEER. Between the trimmed V and J ends, which lost 1 base and 2 bases, there was a span of 15 bases. CDR3 length: 16 amino acids.

The chain is built from TRBV27 and TRBJ2-6; D unresolved. The V gene lost 2 bases and the J gene lost 0 bases, with 5 bases spanning the gap. CDR1 and CDR2 from the germline V gene are MNHEY and SMNVEV (reference sequence). This CDR3 is 15 amino acids long. Here the CDR3 DNA reads TGTGCCAGCAGTTTAAAGGGCTCTGGGGCCAACGTCCTGACTTTC. Translating it yields CASSLKGSGANVLTF. The full variable domain, completed using reference TRBV27 and TRBJ2-6, is EAQVTQNPRYLITVTGKKLTVTCSQNMNHEYMSWYRQDPGLGLRQIYYSMNVEVTDKGDVPEGYKVSRKEKRNFPLILESPSPNQTSLYFCASSLKGSGANVLTFGAGSRLTVL.

For this clonotype: A much larger clone is a single base away; this may be a read error. This chain links TRBV11-2 with TRBJ2-3; D unclear. The CDR3 is 10 residues long. Germline lookup yields CDR1 SGHAT and CDR2 FQNNGV. V lost 4 bases and J 7 bases, leaving 3 bases between the germline ends. The CDR3 nucleotides read TGTGCCAGCAGCTCCTATACGCAGTATTTT. It specifies CASSSYTQYF.

The chain is built from TRBV7-6 and TRBJ1-5; D is unclear. This CDR3 has 15 amino acids. Germline CDR1 and CDR2: SGHVS and FNYEAQ. Trimming took off 5 bases at V and 0 bases at J, with 11 bases between the two ends. The CDR3 coding sequence is TGTGCCAGCAGCCCCGATATATATAGCAATCAGCCCCAGCATTTT. Translating gives CASSPDIYSNQPQHF.

The gene calls are TRBV29-1 and TRBJ2-5; TRBD2 matches 12 bases. In germline, CDR1 is SQVTM, CDR2 ANQGSEA. Germline trimming cut 0 bases from V and 5 bases from J; bases unmatched to any gene: 4. CDR3 length: 15 amino acids. The CDR3 protein is CSVEDPGTSGETQYF. For the CDR3, the DNA is TGCAGCGTTGAAGACCCCGGGACTAGCGGGGAGACCCAGTACTTC.

This clonotype has just one count. This chain links TRBV18 with TRBJ1-6; no reliable D call. The CDR3 runs to 14 residues. Germline V gives CDR1 KGHSH, CDR2 LQKENI. Trimming pared 4 bases from V and 13 bases from J, leaving 17 bases between. CDR3 DNA sequence: TGTGCCAGCTCACTTATGGCCAATGAGGTGCCCCTCCACTTT. Translated, it gives CASSLMANEVPLHF.

V usage is TRBV27 and J usage is TRBJ2-7; maybe TRBD1 (5 bases). The CDR3 has 16 amino acids. Germline V gene sequence: CDR1 MNHEY, CDR2 SMNVEV (reference sequence). The germline V and J ends were trimmed by 5 bases and 0 bases, with 17 bases remaining between them. The CDR3, as DNA: TGTGCCAGCAGTCCCCTAGGGGTCCACCCCTCCTACGAGCAGTACTTC. Translation: CASSPLGVHPSYEQYF.

The chain employs TRBV12-3 or TRBV12-4 and TRBJ2-1; D possibly corresponds to TRBD1 (6 bases). CDR3 size: 16 residues. V lost 10 bases to trimming and J lost 1 base, with 20 bases between them. The CDR3 bases are TGTGCCATCAAAAGAGGGGGTTCCCCTTCCTACAATGAGCAGTTCTTC. This codes for CAIKRGGSPSYNEQFF.

The V gene is TRBV7-3, the J gene TRBJ2-3, with D unresolved. This CDR3 contains 13 residues. Between the trimmed V and J ends, which lost 2 bases and 8 bases, there was a span of 11 bases. Looked up from germline, CDR1 is SGHTA and CDR2 is FQGTGA. The CDR3 protein is CASSLESPGTQYF. CDR3 DNA: TGTGCCAGCAGCTTAGAGTCTCCGGGTACGCAGTATTTT.

This clonotype has a handful of counts. The V and J genes are TRBV7-9 and TRBJ2-5; no reliable D call. Trimming stripped 4 bases from V and 5 bases from J, with 8 bases between. The CDR3 totals 12 residues. Germline CDR1 SEHNR, CDR2 FQNEAQ (reference sequence). The CDR3 DNA sequence: TGTGCCAGCAGCTACATCCAGGAGACCCAGTACTTC. This codes for CASSYIQETQYF.

This chain uses TRBV5-5 with TRBJ1-5, with 9 bases fitting TRBD1. The CDR3 covers 15 residues. Trimming removed 3 bases from V and 5 bases from J; junction bases left unmatched: 6. Germline assignment: CDR1 SGHKS and CDR2 YYEKEE (reference sequence). The CDR3 region has the DNA TGTGCCAGCAGCTCAACGGGACAGGGTTATCAGCCCCAGCATTTT. Translating it yields CASSSTGQGYQPQHF.

In this sample, this clonotype turned up a few times. Here the CDR3 DNA reads TGCGCCAGCAGCCAAGATCACACTAGCTACGAGCAGTACTTC. Translating it yields CASSQDHTSYEQYF. This sequence joins TRBV4-3 and TRBJ2-7; possible D gene TRBD2, 5 bases. With 0 bases removed from V and 3 bases from J, the gap between germline ends came to 9 bases. The CDR3 is 14 residues long. The germline gives CDR1 LGHNA, CDR2 YSLEER.

The CDR3 loop reads CASSPEDRVNTEAFF. The CDR3 bases are TGCGCCAGCAGCCCTGAGGACAGGGTGAACACTGAAGCTTTCTTT. The rearrangement joins TRBV5-1 to TRBJ1-1; 8 positions agree with TRBD1. Trimming removed 4 bases from V and 0 bases from J; junction bases left unmatched: 5. This CDR3 has 15 residues. Germline loops: CDR1 SGHRS, CDR2 YFSETQ.

The table lists this clonotype with a few counts. The chain combines TRBV12-3 or TRBV12-4 with TRBJ1-5; 7 positions match TRBD1. The CDR3 extends over 13 amino acids. V gave up 6 bases and J gave up 4 bases; unmatched junction bases: 3. The CDR3 loop reads CASRGQPNQPQHF. The CDR3 nucleotides are TGTGCCAGCAGGGGACAGCCAAATCAGCCCCAGCATTTT.

This clonotype came up a few times. This chain links TRBV5-1 with TRBJ2-1; D is perhaps TRBD1 (6 bases). V was clipped by 2 bases and J by 3 bases, with 15 bases between them. Germline values: CDR1 SGHRS, CDR2 YFSETQ. The CDR3 contains 16 residues. The CDR3 nucleotides are TGCGCCAGCAGCTTACGACAGGAGTCCCTCTACAATGAGCAGTTCTTC. Amino acid sequence: CASSLRQESLYNEQFF.

V and J are TRBV10-2 and TRBJ2-3, with D tentatively TRBD2 (6 bases). This CDR3 has 15 amino acids. V was shortened by 5 bases and J by 2 bases, with 14 bases between the two germline ends. Looked up from germline, CDR1 is WSHSY and CDR2 is SAAADI. The CDR3 spells CASSYPGLDTDTQYF. The CDR3 DNA sequence: TGCGCCAGCAGTTACCCGGGACTGGACACAGATACGCAGTATTTT.